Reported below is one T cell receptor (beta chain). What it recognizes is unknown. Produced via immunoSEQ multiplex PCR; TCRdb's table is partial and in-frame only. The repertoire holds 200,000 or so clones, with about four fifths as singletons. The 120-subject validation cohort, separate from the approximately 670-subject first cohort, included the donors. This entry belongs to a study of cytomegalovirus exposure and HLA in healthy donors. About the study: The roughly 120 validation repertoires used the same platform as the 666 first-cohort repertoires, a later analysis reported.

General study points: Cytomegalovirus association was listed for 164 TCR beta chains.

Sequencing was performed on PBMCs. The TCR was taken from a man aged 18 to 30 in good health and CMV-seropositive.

CDR3 in DNA: TGTGCCAGCAGGCCGTCAGACCCAGGTGGCTACACCTTC. This codes for CASRPSDPGGYTF. The rearrangement joins TRBV28 to TRBJ1-2; no clear D gene. Germline V gene data show CDR1 as MDHEN and CDR2 as SYDVKM. The CDR3 runs to 13 residues. The V end was cut by 6 bases, the J end by 7 bases, with 15 bases between.